These 28 T cell receptor beta chains were all obtained from the same sample, sequenced in a study of blood T cell repertoires in COVID-19. The table came from immunoSEQ multiplex PCR; TCRdb's copy has only in-frame clones and leaves some out. The data hold around 180,000 clones, with 75% to 90% observed a single time. Sequenced material: peripheral blood. These receptors were obtained from a human donor with active or convalescent COVID-19. The donor label of this sample is uncertain.

The CDR3: CASSYAKLNYGYTF. CDR3 nucleotide sequence: TGTGCCAGCAGTTACGCCAAACTTAACTATGGCTACACCTTC. The rearrangement links TRBV6-5 to TRBJ1-2; D is uncertain. Between the trimmed V and J ends, which lost 2 bases and 1 base, there was a span of 8 bases. The CDR3 loop spans 14 amino acids. The germline V gene has CDR1 MNHEY and CDR2 SVGAGI.

This clone showed up just once. This chain connects TRBV7-3 to TRBJ2-1; 11 nucleotides align to TRBD2. CDR1 is SGHTA and CDR2 is FQGTGA in the germline V gene. The CDR3 is 15 amino acids. The V gene end was trimmed by 3 bases and the J gene end by 9 bases; junction bases not matched to a gene: 7. The chain's CDR3 is CASSFQLAGAVEQFF. The CDR3 nucleotides are TGTGCCAGCAGCTTCCAACTAGCGGGAGCCGTTGAGCAGTTCTTC.

CDR3 region: CASSLASPGDEQFF. The CDR3 coding sequence is TGTGCCAGCAGCTTAGCGTCTCCGGGGGATGAGCAGTTCTTC. The chain uses TRBV7-2 and TRBJ2-1, with a possible D match to TRBD2 (6 bases). Trimming removed 0 bases from V and 8 bases from J, with 11 bases in between. The CDR3 has 14 residues. CDR1 and CDR2 (germline): SGHTA, FQGNSA.

V and J are TRBV7-6 and TRBJ2-2; TRBD1 is a possible D gene (5 bases). Looked up from germline, CDR1 is SGHVS and CDR2 is FNYEAQ. The CDR3 spans 16 residues. V shed 3 bases and J shed 0 bases, with 11 bases lying between them. Here the CDR3 reads CASSLHLTANTGELFF. CDR3 nucleotide sequence: TGTGCCAGCAGCTTGCACCTGACAGCGAACACCGGGGAGCTGTTTTTT.

This chain links TRBV14 with TRBJ2-1; 8 bases match TRBD2. The CDR3 extends over 15 amino acids. With V trimmed by 1 base and J by 8 bases, 7 bases remained unmatched. Looked up from germline, CDR1 is SGHDN and CDR2 is FVKESK. DNA for the CDR3: TGTGCCAGCAGCCAAGGGGTTGCGGGGGGCGATGAGCAGTTCTTC. Encoded protein: CASSQGVAGGDEQFF.

The chain employs TRBV24-1 and TRBJ1-2; 9 bases line up with TRBD1. The length of the CDR3 is 13 residues. Germline CDR1 is KGHDR and CDR2 is SFDVKD. The trim removed 7 bases at V and 4 bases at J, leaving 3 bases unmatched. CDR3 protein: CATREGQGYGYTF. DNA of the CDR3: TGTGCCACCAGGGAGGGACAGGGCTATGGCTACACCTTC.

V gene TRBV3-1 (or the pseudogene TRBV3-2) combines with J gene TRBJ1-1; D unresolved. Germline values: CDR1 LGHDT, CDR2 YNNKEL (reference sequence). The CDR3 has 12 residues. V lost 5 bases to trimming and J lost 5 bases, with 9 bases between them. The CDR3 DNA is TGTGCCAGCAGCTTCGTCGGGACTGAAGCTTTCTTT. This codes for CASSFVGTEAFF.

The chain employs TRBV7-8 and TRBJ2-7, with 10 bases identical to TRBD2. Germline V gene sequence: CDR1 SGHVS, CDR2 FQNEAQ. The CDR3 consists of 16 residues. Losses at the gene ends were 1 base for V and 3 bases for J; bases not matched to a gene: 6. The DNA of the CDR3 is TGTGCCAGCAGCTTAGAGTCGGTAGCGGGGGGCTACGAGCAGTACTTC. Protein product: CASSLESVAGGYEQYF.

The CDR3 protein is CASSLGSGGSNQPQHF. CDR3 nucleotide sequence: TGCGCCAGCAGCTTGGGCTCTGGGGGGAGCAATCAGCCCCAGCATTTT. V and J are TRBV4-3 and TRBJ1-5, with D possibly matching TRBD1 (5 bases). Germline lookup yields CDR1 LGHNA and CDR2 YSLEER. This CDR3 spans 16 amino acids. The germline V and J ends were trimmed by 5 bases and 1 base, with 15 bases remaining between them.

The rearrangement links TRBV6-6 to TRBJ1-4; no firm D call. Looked up from germline, CDR1 is MNHNY and CDR2 is SVGAGI (reference sequence). The CDR3 totals 14 residues. V gave up 2 bases and J gave up 0 bases, with 4 bases separating them. CDR3 in amino acids: CASSYAATNEKLFF. DNA of the CDR3: TGTGCCAGCAGTTACGCAGCAACTAATGAAAAACTGTTTTTT.

This clone was seen a single time. The chain is built from TRBV11-3 and TRBJ1-1, with D possibly being TRBD1 (6 bases). CDR3 length: 15 residues. Trimming left V 1 base short and J 0 bases short, with 9 bases between. CDR1 and CDR2 from the germline V gene are SGHNT and YENEEA. In DNA, the CDR3 is TGTGCCAGCAGCTTAGTAGGGGGACTGAACACTGAAGCTTTCTTT. Its protein is CASSLVGGLNTEAFF. Looking up the rest from reference TRBV11-3 and TRBJ1-1 gives the full variable domain: EAGVVQSPRYKIIEKKQPVAFWCNPISGHNTLYWYLQNLGQGPELLIRYENEEAVDDSQLPKDRFSAERLKGVDSTLKIQPAELGDSAVYLCASSLVGGLNTEAFFGQGTRLTVV.

The chain joins TRBV2 to TRBJ2-7; D is possibly TRBD1 (5 bases). CDR1 and CDR2 (germline): SNHLY, FYNNEI. The CDR3 is made up of 13 amino acids. V dropped 3 bases and J dropped 5 bases, with 11 bases sitting between them. The CDR3 bases are TGTGCCAGCAGTGAGGGGCTTGTCAACGAGCAGTACTTC. This codes for CASSEGLVNEQYF.

This chain uses TRBV27 with TRBJ2-5; tentative D call: TRBD1 (5 bases). This CDR3 spans 16 amino acids. The germline V gene has CDR1 MNHEY and CDR2 SMNVEV (reference sequence). The ends were cut back, 4 bases at V and 5 bases at J, with 20 bases in the middle. CDR3 DNA sequence: TGTGCCAGCAGTTCTGCAGAAGGGGTGAGAGAGGAGACCCAGTACTTC. Residues: CASSSAEGVREETQYF.

This clone was seen a handful of times. The chain employs TRBV30 and TRBJ2-7; 9 bases are shared with TRBD1. The V and J ends lost 5 bases and 4 bases, in that order; junction bases with no gene match: 12. The CDR3 runs 15 residues. CDR1 is GTSNPN and CDR2 is SVGIG in the germline V gene (reference sequence). The CDR3 nucleotides read TGTGCCTGGGTCCTTAGGGACAGGGCAGAGTACGAGCAGTACTTC. Encoded protein: CAWVLRDRAEYEQYF.

The V gene is TRBV7-9, the J gene TRBJ2-2; no reliable D call. This CDR3 is 14 amino acids long. Trimming took 1 base from V and 4 from J, leaving 7 bases between them. Per germline, CDR1 SEHNR and CDR2 FQNEAQ (reference sequence). CDR3 protein: CASSLGQSTGELFF. In DNA, the CDR3 is TGTGCCAGCAGCTTAGGGCAGTCCACCGGGGAGCTGTTTTTT.

J is TRBJ2-5 and V is TRBV5-4; perhaps TRBD2 as D (5 bases). Germline-derived CDR1 and CDR2 are SGHNT and YYREEE (reference sequence). The CDR3 contains 13 residues. V was shortened by 4 bases and J by 5 bases, with 12 bases between the two germline ends. CDR3 amino acids: CASSRIPGETQYF. Here the CDR3 DNA reads TGTGCCAGCAGCAGAATTCCGGGGGAGACCCAGTACTTC. The whole variable domain, filled in from reference TRBV5-4 and TRBJ2-5, reads ETGVTQSPTHLIKTRGQQVTLRCSSQSGHNTVSWYQQALGQGPQFIFQYYREEENGRGNFPPRFSGLQFPNYSSELNVNALELDDSALYLCASSRIPGETQYFGPGTRLLVL.

DNA for the CDR3: TGTGCCAGCAGCCAAGAACAGGGATCGAGCAATCAGCCCCAGCATTTT. It yields the protein CASSQEQGSSNQPQHF. This sequence joins TRBV4-2 and TRBJ1-5, with D maybe TRBD1 (6 bases). Germline lookup yields CDR1 LGHNA and CDR2 YNFKEQ. Trimming cost V 0 bases and J 1 base, with 10 bases left between them. The CDR3 is 16 amino acids.

The chain recombines TRBV3-1 (or the pseudogene TRBV3-2) with TRBJ1-2; no definite D call. The V gene's germline CDR1 is LGHDT and CDR2 YNNKEL (reference sequence). V was pared by 0 bases and J by 1 base, with 15 bases between. The CDR3 extends over 17 amino acids. The CDR3 DNA is TGTGCCAGCAGCCAAGATTTAGGGCGAGGGATTAACTATGGCTACACCTTC. Its translation is CASSQDLGRGINYGYTF.

The CDR3 is CASSLATAFYGYTF. The CDR3 bases are TGCGCCAGCAGCTTGGCGACAGCCTTCTATGGCTACACCTTC. V gene TRBV5-1 combines with J gene TRBJ1-2, with D possibly TRBD1 on 5 matching bases. CDR3 length: 14 residues. V was clipped by 0 bases and J by 4 bases, with 10 bases between them. The germline V gene encodes CDR1 SGHRS and CDR2 YFSETQ.

J is TRBJ2-5 and V is TRBV5-5; 12 nucleotides line up with TRBD2. Germline V lookup: CDR1 SGHKS, CDR2 YYEKEE (reference sequence). CDR3 length: 14 residues. Trimming removed 5 bases from V and 4 bases from J; junction bases left unmatched: 3. The CDR3 nucleotides are TGTGCCAGCAGAGGACTAGCGGGGTTAGAGACCCAGTACTTC. Protein: CASRGLAGLETQYF. The whole variable domain, remainder taken from reference TRBV5-5 and TRBJ2-5, is DAGVTQSPTHLIKTRGQQVTLRCSPISGHKSVSWYQQVLGQGPQFIFQYYEKEERGRGNFPDRFSARQFPNYSSELNVNALLLGDSALYLCASRGLAGLETQYFGPGTRLLVL.

The rearrangement joins TRBV5-8 to TRBJ2-1; D unresolved. Germline CDR1 and CDR2: SGHTS and YDEGEE. V lost 4 bases to trimming and J lost 3 bases, with 14 bases between them. The CDR3 spans 15 residues. The CDR3 here is CASSPRSKNYNEQFF. DNA of the CDR3: TGTGCCAGCAGCCCACGTAGCAAAAACTACAATGAGCAGTTCTTC.

DNA of the CDR3: TGTGCCAGCAGCTTAGAGGGCCCGGGAACAGATACGCAGTATTTT. Translated: CASSLEGPGTDTQYF. This sequence joins TRBV12-1 and TRBJ2-3; the tabulated D call, TRBD2, remains unverified against the DNA. TRBV12-1 represents a pseudogene. This CDR3 spans 15 amino acids.

The J gene is TRBJ2-1, the V gene TRBV18, with 13 bases that match TRBD2. With V trimmed by 3 bases and J by 4 bases, 6 bases remained unmatched. CDR1 and CDR2 (germline): KGHSH, LQKENI. The CDR3 is 17 amino acids. CDR3 protein: CASSPGTSGNTYNEQFF. CDR3 coding DNA: TGTGCCAGCTCACCGGGGACTAGCGGGAATACGTACAATGAGCAGTTCTTC.

The chain employs TRBV5-6 and TRBJ1-3, with a weak D call TRBD1 (5 bases). Germline V gives CDR1 SGHDT, CDR2 YYEEEE. The V gene lost 0 bases and the J gene lost 4 bases, with 11 bases spanning the gap. The CDR3 is 15 amino acids. The chain's CDR3 is CASSLEGMRGNTIYF. CDR3 DNA: TGTGCCAGCAGCTTGGAGGGGATGAGGGGAAACACCATATATTTT.

The chain employs TRBV5-1 and TRBJ2-3, with D possibly TRBD2 on 5 matching bases. The V and J ends lost 0 bases and 4 bases respectively, with 12 bases between them. This CDR3 contains 15 residues. Germline V CDR1 and CDR2: SGHRS, YFSETQ. The CDR3 DNA is TGCGCCAGCAGCTTGGAAACTAGGATTCCAGATACGCAGTATTTT. Its translation is CASSLETRIPDTQYF.

CDR3 sequence: CASSLAPDRDSSGRGSEQFF. The CDR3 nucleotides are TGCGCCAGCAGCTTGGCCCCGGACAGAGATTCTAGCGGGAGGGGATCTGAGCAGTTCTTC. The V call is TRBV5-1, the J call TRBJ2-1, with 12 bases fitting TRBD2. V lost 0 bases, J lost 9 bases, and 19 bases stayed unmatched. Germline V gives CDR1 SGHRS, CDR2 YFSETQ. CDR3 size: 20 residues.

CDR3 amino acids: CAFHRAPTEAFF. The CDR3 DNA is TGTGCCTTCCACAGGGCCCCCACTGAAGCTTTCTTT. The chain couples TRBV30 to TRBJ1-1, with D tentatively TRBD1 (6 bases). Looked up from germline, CDR1 is GTSNPN and CDR2 is SVGIG (reference sequence). There are 12 residues in the CDR3. Trimming cost V 7 bases and J 4 bases, with 13 bases left between them.

V gene TRBV29-1 combines with J gene TRBJ2-3; 10 bases align to TRBD1. Per germline, CDR1 SQVTM and CDR2 ANQGSEA. This CDR3 is built from 14 residues. Trimming removed 5 bases from V and 8 bases from J; junction bases left unmatched: 10. CDR3 bases: TGCAGCGTTTATCCGGGACAGGGGATGGGTACGCAGTATTTT. Residues: CSVYPGQGMGTQYF.